The 28 T cell receptor beta chains in this list originate from one sample, sequenced in a study of T cell clusters in autoimmune cytopenias. One tube held mixed TRB-A and TRB-B primer pools for touch-down PCR. TCRdb reprocessed the multiplex PCR reads, with one entry per CDR3 protein and no DNA. Here the sample table reports around 5,000 distinct CDR3 sequences. About 37,500 genome equivalents of blood DNA were amplified for TRB. The sample also formed part of further work on T cell repertoires in aging, cancer and after chemotherapy.

Sequenced material: peripheral blood. The receptor source for this set is a human donor in good health.

The V gene is TRBV13, the J gene TRBJ1-2; TCRdb outputs TRBD1, but without DNA this stays unchecked. Germline CDR1 is PRHDT and CDR2 is FYEKMQ (reference sequence). CDR3 length: 13 amino acids. CDR3: CASSLDTRGGYTF.

This chain joins TRBV12-3 or TRBV12-4 and TRBJ2-5. The CDR3 contains 14 residues. The chain's CDR3 is CASSLARIQETQYF.

This sequence joins TRBV12-3 or TRBV12-4 and TRBJ2-7; TCRdb calls TRBD2, which cannot be checked without DNA. The CDR3 covers 17 residues. CDR3 protein: CASSFEAQGLAGGEQYF.

This clonotype is medium-sized by frequency. The CDR3 reads CASSSGNPYTDTQYF. The chain is built from TRBV12-3 or TRBV12-4 and TRBJ2-3. This CDR3 region has 15 residues.

The V call is TRBV6-5, the J call TRBJ1-4; TCRdb proposes TRBD1, but this gene call is untestable without DNA. The CDR3 extends over 18 amino acids. Germline V lookup: CDR1 MNHEY, CDR2 SVGAGI. CDR3 sequence: CASSRTGTGGSTNEKLFF.

The V and J genes are TRBV19 and TRBJ1-1; TCRdb lists TRBD1, though no DNA is available to test this call. This CDR3 is built from 13 residues. Looked up from germline, CDR1 is LNHDA and CDR2 is SQIVND (reference sequence). CDR3 sequence: CAVETGLNTEAFF.

By frequency, this clonotype registers medium-sized (0.01 to 0.1%). This rearrangement joins TRBV27 to TRBJ2-3; with no DNA, the TCRdb D assignment of TRBD2 cannot be verified. The germline gives CDR1 MNHEY, CDR2 SMNVEV (reference sequence). CDR3 length: 16 amino acids. The CDR3 region is CASSLTSGGATDTQYF.

This clonotype registers medium-sized by frequency. The genes are TRBV6-2 or TRBV6-3 and TRBJ2-3; the TCRdb call, TRBD1, lacks DNA for checking. The germline V gene encodes CDR1 MNHEY and CDR2 SVGEGT. The CDR3 is made up of 11 amino acids. The CDR3 reads CAIQGSDTQYF.

V is TRBV7-9 and J is TRBJ1-1; with no DNA, the TCRdb D assignment of TRBD1 cannot be verified. This CDR3 is built from 14 residues. CDR1 SEHNR and CDR2 FQNEAQ come from the germline V gene (reference sequence). The CDR3 region is CASSLPQEGTEAFF.

Measured by frequency, this clonotype is medium-sized. The chain is built from TRBV6-5 and TRBJ2-7; TCRdb designates TRBD1, a call that cannot be tested without DNA. This CDR3 region has 14 residues. Germline V lookup: CDR1 MNHEY, CDR2 SVGAGI. CDR3 region: CASSPGRGKYEQYF.

This clonotype is called medium-sized based on its frequency. The genes are TRBV7-6 and TRBJ2-5; TCRdb proposes TRBD2, but this gene call is untestable without DNA. Per the germline V gene, CDR1 is SGHVS and CDR2 is FNYEAQ. CDR3 length: 12 residues. Here the CDR3 reads CAVSGGEETQYF.

The CDR3 is CASSTTARRREAFF. The chain uses TRBV6-5 and TRBJ1-1. Looked up from germline, CDR1 is MNHEY and CDR2 is SVGAGI. The CDR3 spans 14 residues.

This clonotype is medium-sized by frequency. This rearrangement joins TRBV10-3 to TRBJ2-3; TCRdb returns TRBD1, unconfirmable since there is no DNA. CDR3 length: 16 amino acids. Germline CDR1 and CDR2: ENHRY and SYGVKD. CDR3: CAISEWDRVGTDTQYF.

The chain couples TRBV18 to TRBJ2-3; TCRdb's D call of TRBD2 is untestable without DNA. Germline V gene data show CDR1 as KGHSH and CDR2 as LQKENI. The CDR3 sequence is 16 residues long. The CDR3: CASSPSMSSGERTQYF.

By frequency, this clonotype is medium-sized. This rearrangement joins TRBV7-2 to TRBJ2-1; no DNA is available, so the TRBD2 call from TCRdb remains unchecked. The CDR3 covers 16 residues. CDR1 and CDR2 from the germline V gene are SGHTA and FQGNSA. CDR3 region: CASSLGLAGAQVKQFF.

This clonotype counts as medium-sized by frequency. The V and J genes are TRBV6-6 and TRBJ2-5; without DNA, the TCRdb call of TRBD1 cannot be checked. The CDR3 sequence is 15 residues long. Germline loops: CDR1 MNHNY, CDR2 SVGAGI (reference sequence). The CDR3 sequence: CASSRQGGAGETQYF.

This clonotype is identified as medium-sized (0.01 to 0.1%) from frequency. The chain recombines TRBV19 with TRBJ2-1; TCRdb gives TRBD1 as the D gene, but with no DNA this cannot be confirmed. CDR3 length: 15 residues. Germline V gene sequence: CDR1 LNHDA, CDR2 SQIVND (reference sequence). The chain's CDR3 is CASSIRGSSYNEQFF. Full variable domain (rest looked up from reference TRBV19 and TRBJ2-1): DGGITQSPKYLFRKEGQNVTLSCEQNLNHDAMYWYRQDPGQGLRLIYYSQIVNDFQKGDIAEGYSVSREKKESFPLTVTSAQKNPTAFYLCASSIRGSSYNEQFFGPGTRLTVL.

The rearrangement joins TRBV11-1 to TRBJ2-2; TCRdb's D call, TRBD1, is unchecked because there is no DNA. The germline V gene encodes CDR1 SGHAT and CDR2 FQDESV (reference sequence). CDR3 length equals 16 residues. The chain's CDR3 is CASSLPWQGGPGELFF.

The chain couples TRBV6-4 to TRBJ2-3; there is no DNA to check the TCRdb D call of TRBD1. This CDR3 region has 15 residues. Germline assignment: CDR1 MRHNA and CDR2 SNTAGT. CDR3 protein: CASSDGTGGADTQYF.

V gene TRBV19 combines with J gene TRBJ2-7; TCRdb's assignment of TRBD1 cannot be checked, as there is no DNA. The CDR3 totals 12 residues. CDR1 is LNHDA and CDR2 is SQIVND in the germline V gene (reference sequence). Here the CDR3 reads CASRATGFEQYF.

CDR3: CAWSVLGVGYYYEQYF. The rearrangement uses TRBV30 and TRBJ2-7. There are 16 residues in the CDR3. Germline CDR1 reads GTSNPN; CDR2 reads SVGIG (reference sequence).

The chain combines TRBV10-3 with TRBJ1-5. Germline V CDR1 and CDR2: ENHRY, SYGVKD. The CDR3 consists of 14 residues. This CDR3 is CAISLAGSNQPQHF.

V gene TRBV6-5 combines with J gene TRBJ1-2; as DNA is missing, the TRBD1 call by TCRdb cannot be tested. Germline loops: CDR1 MNHEY, CDR2 SVGAGI. The CDR3 is 15 amino acids. The CDR3 sequence is CASSYSEGANYGYTF.

This clonotype shows up as medium-sized (0.01 to 0.1%) by frequency. The chain employs TRBV27 and TRBJ2-5; TCRdb calls TRBD1, which cannot be checked without DNA. The CDR3 sequence is 15 residues long. CDR1 and CDR2 (germline): MNHEY, SMNVEV (reference sequence). The CDR3 reads CASNSGTGIQETQYF.

V usage is TRBV6-5 and J usage is TRBJ2-7; without DNA, the TCRdb call of TRBD2 cannot be checked. Germline CDR1 MNHEY, CDR2 SVGAGI. The CDR3 covers 16 residues. CDR3 sequence reads: CASSLASGGVRDEQYF.

The chain uses TRBV6-2 or TRBV6-3 and TRBJ1-2; there is no DNA to check the TCRdb D call of TRBD1. The germline V gene has CDR1 MNHEY and CDR2 SVGEGT. This CDR3 region has 17 residues. CDR3: CASSYSVLRTGEYGYTF.

The chain joins TRBV18 to TRBJ1-4; lacking DNA, the TRBD1 call made by TCRdb goes unchecked. This CDR3 has 16 amino acids. Germline CDR1 KGHSH, CDR2 LQKENI. The chain's CDR3 is CASSSTNGQGDEKLFF.

This clonotype is called medium-sized (0.01 to 0.1%) based on its frequency. The chain carries TRBV12-3 or TRBV12-4 and TRBJ2-5; there is no DNA to check the TCRdb D call of TRBD2. The CDR3 runs to 16 residues. CDR3 loop: CASSLARTSGQETQYF.